These 16 T cell receptor beta chains were sequenced from one sample in a study of human T cells and chemical hapten exposure. The sample's time point: patch test 1, 2 weeks after DPC sensitization. Described treatment: therapeutic diphenylcyclopropenone sensitization with weekly scalp DPC. TCRdb processed the RACE reads anew with MiXCR; each CDR3 protein has one entry. The sample has roughly 80,000 distinct CDR3 sequences, roughly 10% seen once; the top ten hold roughly 4.2%. Material: whole blood, obtained in connection with sensitization to the hapten diphenylcyclopropenone (DPC). These receptors were collected from a woman in her forties or fifties with alopecia areata. Some clones in this sample may be carry-over from other donors' samples.

The genes are TRBV11-2 and TRBJ2-3, with TRBD2 as a possible D gene (5 bases). Deletions cut 0 bases from V and 7 bases from J, with 8 bases between. Germline lookup yields CDR1 SGHAT and CDR2 FQNNGV. CDR3 length: 13 residues. The CDR3 protein is CASSLERVHTQYF. The CDR3 coding sequence is TGTGCCAGCAGCTTAGAGAGGGTTCATACGCAGTATTTT.

This clonotype was seen only a few times. V usage is TRBV27 and J usage is TRBJ1-1; no firm D call. V was cut by 10 bases and J by 1 base, with 10 bases left in between. CDR1 MNHEY and CDR2 SMNVEV come from the germline V gene (reference sequence). This CDR3 has 12 amino acids. DNA for the CDR3: TGTGCCACCGAGGACGGGAACACTGAAGCTTTCTTT. Translation: CATEDGNTEAFF.

Written as DNA, the CDR3 is TGTGCCAGCGGCACTGCAGGAGGTGAGGCTTTCTTT. Protein product: CASGTAGGEAFF. The chain is built from TRBV7-9 and TRBJ1-1, with D unresolved. Germline CDR1 SEHNR, CDR2 FQNEAQ (reference sequence). The CDR3 totals 12 residues. Trimming took off 8 bases at V and 11 bases at J, with 18 bases between the two ends.

This clonotype has at least ten counts. V and J are TRBV7-8 and TRBJ1-6; D not resolved. CDR1 is SGHVS and CDR2 is FQNEAQ in the germline V gene. Trimming shortened V by 6 bases and J by 9 bases, and 9 bases separated the two germline ends. The CDR3 has 12 amino acids. This CDR3 reads CASSFAGSPLHF. The CDR3 bases are TGTGCCAGCAGTTTCGCCGGTTCACCCCTCCACTTT.

This clonotype was recorded many times. The V call is TRBV12-3 or TRBV12-4, the J call TRBJ2-7; 8 positions match TRBD2. Trimming at V came to 5 bases and at J to 2 bases, leaving 11 bases not matched to a gene. CDR3 length: 16 amino acids. The CDR3 DNA reads as TGTGCCAGCAGTCCCCAAGCGGGGGAAATCACCTACGAGCAGTACTTC. Residues: CASSPQAGEITYEQYF.

The chain uses TRBV20-1 and TRBJ1-4, with D unclear. Germline V gene data show CDR1 as DFQATT and CDR2 as SNEGSKA (reference sequence). This CDR3 contains 13 residues. The V gene lost 6 bases and the J gene lost 4 bases, with 12 bases spanning the gap. In DNA, the CDR3 is TGCAGTGCCCTGAGCCAGCTTAATGAAAAACTGTTTTTT. The encoded protein is CSALSQLNEKLFF.

This clonotype was seen only a few times. The chain couples TRBV7-2 to TRBJ2-5, with 13 bases aligning to TRBD2. CDR1 SGHTA and CDR2 FQGNSA come from the germline V gene. CDR3 size: 17 residues. J was trimmed by 5 bases and V by 0 bases; bases with no gene match: 6. The CDR3 sequence is CASSLARTSGGSETQYF. CDR3 DNA: TGTGCCAGCAGCTTAGCCCGGACTAGCGGGGGCTCGGAGACCCAGTACTTC.

This clonotype was seen many times. The chain employs TRBV5-4 and TRBJ2-5; 8 positions match TRBD1. The trim removed 7 bases at V and 4 bases at J, leaving 9 bases unmatched. There are 14 residues in the CDR3. Germline-derived CDR1 and CDR2 are SGHNT and YYREEE (reference sequence). Here the CDR3 reads CASRSRGQRETQYF. Here the CDR3 DNA reads TGTGCCAGCCGAAGCAGGGGGCAAAGAGAGACCCAGTACTTC.

This clonotype was detected a few times. The gene calls are TRBV18 and TRBJ2-3; maybe TRBD1 (6 bases). The CDR3 has 15 residues. Trimming took 3 bases from V and 3 from J, leaving 13 bases between them. Germline CDR1 and CDR2: KGHSH and LQKENI. In nucleotides, the CDR3 is TGTGCCAGCTCACCTTGGAAGGGGGAGACAGATACGCAGTATTTT. Translating it yields CASSPWKGETDTQYF.

Points on this clonotype: This could be a read error, since a much larger clone is one nucleotide away. V gene TRBV18 combines with J gene TRBJ1-2; no firm D call. Germline CDR1 reads KGHSH; CDR2 reads LQKENI. CDR3 length equals 12 residues. This CDR3 is CASSLVGYSYTF. CDR3 coding DNA: TGTGCCAGCTCACTGGTGGGCTATAGCTACACCTTC.

Sample share makes this clonotype medium-sized. This chain's CDR3 is CASSSKQGSSTDTQYF. CDR3 bases: TGTGCCAGCAGCTCGAAACAGGGTTCTAGCACAGATACGCAGTATTTT. The chain couples TRBV9 to TRBJ2-3, with D tentatively TRBD1 (6 bases). Trimming left V 4 bases short and J 0 bases short, with 15 bases between. The CDR3 runs 16 residues. The V gene's germline CDR1 is SGDLS and CDR2 YYNGEE.

This clonotype appeared many times. The chain links TRBV11-2 to TRBJ1-4; D is uncertain. Germline V gene lookup returns CDR1 SGHAT and CDR2 FQNNGV. V dropped 3 bases and J dropped 8 bases, with 13 bases sitting between them. This CDR3 is built from 14 residues. DNA of the CDR3: TGTGCCAGCAGCTTCGGGGTCTCGAGCGAAAAACTGTTTTTT. Protein sequence: CASSFGVSSEKLFF.

Many counts were recorded for this clonotype. In nucleotides, the CDR3 is TGTGCCAGCAGCCAACGAGACAGGGGAAGGGATACTGAAGCTTTCTTT. Protein product: CASSQRDRGRDTEAFF. The chain couples TRBV3-1 to TRBJ1-1, with 8 bases lining up with TRBD1. Unmatched junction bases numbered 10, after V lost 2 bases and J lost 5 bases. Germline CDR1 LGHDT, CDR2 YNNKEL (reference sequence). The CDR3 is 16 residues long.

To note about this clonotype: A much bigger clone sits one base away, suggesting this may be a read error. V and J are TRBV7-9 and TRBJ2-5; D is uncertain. The CDR3 is 14 amino acids. The V end lost 4 bases, the J end lost 1 base, and 10 bases lay between the germline ends. The germline gives CDR1 SEHNR, CDR2 FQNEAQ (reference sequence). The CDR3 reads CASSYSTGQETQYF. The CDR3 DNA reads TGTGCCAGCAGCTACAGTACGGGCCAAGAGACCCAGTACTTC.

In this sample, this clonotype turned up a few times. Written as DNA, the CDR3 is TGTGCCAGCAGTGAATTGTCCTCTGGGGCCAACGTCCTGACTTTC. This codes for CASSELSSGANVLTF. The chain has TRBV6-1 and TRBJ2-6; D gene uncertain. The germline V and J ends were trimmed by 2 bases and 0 bases, with 5 bases remaining between them. This CDR3 contains 15 residues. Germline assignment: CDR1 MNHNS and CDR2 SASEGT.

A note on this clonotype: A read error may account for a junction end that differs from germline. CDR3 nucleotide sequence: TGTGCCAGCAGCCCGGTGGTAGGGCGGGAAAGAGATATGCAGTATTTT. Translated: CASSPVVGRERDMQYF. The chain is built from TRBV7-6 and TRBJ2-3; tentative D call: TRBD2 (6 bases). The CDR3 consists of 16 residues. Per the germline V gene, CDR1 is SGHVS and CDR2 is FNYEAQ.